This T cell receptor (beta chain) was captured by sequencing in a study of blood T cell repertoires in COVID-19. Study details: Samples of COVID-19 (acute and convalescent) were obtained from the United States, Italy and Spain. T cells, B-cell-depleted T cells, or PBMCs provided the cDNA or gDNA that served as material.

Clones were read by immunoSEQ multiplex PCR, and TCRdb kept only the in-frame ones, dropping some. In the table there are 74,000 or so clones, approximately 89% of which are singletons. The V end lost 11 bases, the J end lost 4 bases, and 17 bases lay between the germline ends. Germline assignment: CDR1 MNHEY and CDR2 SVGAGI. The CDR3 consists of 14 residues. This clone was detected only once. The receptor was derived from a man aged 50-60 years with active COVID-19. Sequences were obtained from peripheral blood. The rearrangement joins TRBV6-5 to TRBJ2-2; a weak D match, TRBD1 (8 bases). CDR3 coding DNA: TGTGCCGCACAGGGGGGGCGGGGCACCGGGGAGCTGTTTTTT. This gives the protein CAAQGGRGTGELFF.